The source of this T cell receptor (beta chain) is a study of T cells in Graves' hyperthyroidism and ophthalmopathy. Study-wide points: Most thyroid clonotypes with frequency above 0.001 were detected in blood.

With a duration under 2 months, the hyperthyroidism was newly diagnosed in patients aged 18 to 65. Authors of the study amplified TCR beta CDR3 regions from RNA transcripts. The primer set for the first-round RT-PCR of the TCR CDR3 was HTBI. In TCRdb, the multiplex PCR reads were re-called with MiXCR into one record per CDR3 protein. The table has some 400,000 distinct CDR3 sequences, 13% seen once. This clonotype was seen ten or more times. What it binds is unknown. The sequenced material came from blood. The source is a young man with Graves' hyperthyroidism that later progressed to Graves' ophthalmopathy.

The CDR3 reads CASSLHPRGDEKLFF. The CDR3 DNA reads as TGTGCCAGCAGTTTACACCCTAGAGGGGATGAAAAACTGTTTTTT. V usage is TRBV12-3 or TRBV12-4 and J usage is TRBJ1-4, with D maybe TRBD1 (5 bases). The V end was cut by 2 bases, the J end by 6 bases, with 13 bases between. The CDR3 loop spans 15 amino acids.